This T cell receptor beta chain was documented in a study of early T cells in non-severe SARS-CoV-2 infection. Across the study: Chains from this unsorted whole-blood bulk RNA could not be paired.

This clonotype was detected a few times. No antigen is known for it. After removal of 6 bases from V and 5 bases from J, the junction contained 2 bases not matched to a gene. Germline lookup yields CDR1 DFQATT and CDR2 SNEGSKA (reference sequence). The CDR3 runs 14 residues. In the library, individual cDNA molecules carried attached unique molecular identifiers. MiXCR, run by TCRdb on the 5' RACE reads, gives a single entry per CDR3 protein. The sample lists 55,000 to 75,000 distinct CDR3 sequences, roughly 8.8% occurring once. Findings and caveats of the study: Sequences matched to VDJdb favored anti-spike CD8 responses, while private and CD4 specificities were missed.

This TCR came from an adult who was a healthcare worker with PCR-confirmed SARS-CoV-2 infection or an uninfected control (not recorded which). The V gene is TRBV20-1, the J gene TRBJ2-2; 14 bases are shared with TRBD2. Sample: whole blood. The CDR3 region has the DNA TGCAGTGCCGGACTAGCGGGGGGTACCGGGGAGCTGTTTTTT. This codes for CSAGLAGGTGELFF.